This T cell receptor (beta chain) was identified during a study of blood T cell repertoires in COVID-19. Background on the study: Donors in the United States, Italy and Spain gave samples during acute or convalescent COVID-19.

Exposed study participants had met a COVID-19 case within 2 weeks before entry. Germline trimming cut 5 bases from V and 5 bases from J; bases unmatched to any gene: 7. The V gene's germline CDR1 is MDHEN and CDR2 SYDVKM. The CDR3 has 15 amino acids. In the original analysis: By means of reference gene primer amplification, nucleated cell counts were estimated. This table comes from immunoSEQ multiplex PCR, and its TCRdb copy is limited to in-frame clones, with some not included. V and J calls and clone size are copied from that table; D and trimming were computed from the DNA. The data show hundreds of thousands of clones, around four fifths seen once.

The origin of this receptor is a woman aged 45-65 years who had been exposed to COVID-19. The sequencing input was PBMCs or T cells enriched from blood (not recorded which). This chain uses TRBV28 with TRBJ2-5; 11 nucleotides align to TRBD2. The CDR3 DNA reads as TGTGCCAGCAGTCCGACTAGCGGGGCTACGGAGACCCAGTACTTC. This gives the protein CASSPTSGATETQYF.